Listed below are T cell receptor beta chains from one sample, sequenced in a study of T-cell memory formation after mild COVID-19. TCRdb analysed the 5' RACE reads with MiXCR anew, one entry per CDR3 protein. The repertoire includes 280,000 or so distinct CDR3 sequences, roughly 18% of them detected once, and under 25% sits in the top ten. Source material: PBMCs or a T cell subset sorted from them (not recorded which). Every receptor here comes from a man aged 18 to 30 who had mild COVID-19 (a few samples of this study predate the infection). Cell type and time point are not known. The CDR3 runs from the conserved cysteine through the conserved F or W. Each record gives: clone size, J gene, D gene, V gene, CDR3 protein, CDR3 DNA. A D gene is named only where the DNA matches it firmly. Clone sizes are given selectively: once, few, many, or a class where the clone is expanded.

clone size: many; J gene: TRBJ2-3; D gene: TRBD2; V gene: TRBV4-2; CDR3 protein: CASSQDLRLAGGTTDTQYF; CDR3 DNA: TGTGCCAGCAGCCAAGATCTCAGACTAGCGGGGGGGACGACAGATACGCAGTATTTT
clone size: few; J gene: TRBJ2-5; D gene: NA; V gene: TRBV19; CDR3 protein: CASSIRTGRETQYF; CDR3 DNA: TGTGCCAGTAGTATCAGGACGGGTCGTGAGACCCAGTACTTC
clone size: few; J gene: TRBJ2-3; D gene: NA; V gene: TRBV12-3/TRBV12-4; CDR3 protein: CASSQPGGFTDTQYF; CDR3 DNA: TGTGCCAGCAGTCAACCAGGGGGGTTCACAGATACGCAGTATTTT
clone size: NA; J gene: TRBJ1-2; D gene: TRBD1; V gene: TRBV6-2/TRBV6-3; CDR3 protein: CASSYDRGPGYGYTF; CDR3 DNA: TGTGCCAGCAGTTACGACAGGGGGCCAGGGTATGGCTACACCTTC
clone size: NA; J gene: TRBJ1-1; D gene: NA; V gene: TRBV6-6; CDR3 protein: CASSTGTEAFF; CDR3 DNA: TGTGCCAGCAGCACCGGGACGGAAGCTTTCTTT
clone size: NA; J gene: TRBJ1-6; D gene: NA; V gene: TRBV5-1; CDR3 protein: CASSLAGAGNSPLHF; CDR3 DNA: TGCGCCAGCAGCTTGGCCGGGGCAGGAAATTCACCCCTCCACTTT
clone size: NA; J gene: TRBJ2-4; D gene: NA; V gene: TRBV13; CDR3 protein: CASSVQGRKNIQYF; CDR3 DNA: TGTGCCAGCAGCGTGCAGGGACGGAAAAACATTCAGTACTTC
clone size: few; J gene: TRBJ2-1; D gene: NA; V gene: TRBV7-9; CDR3 protein: CASSPRGYEQFF; CDR3 DNA: TGTGCCAGCAGCCCTCGAGGCTATGAGCAGTTCTTC
clone size: few; J gene: TRBJ2-2; D gene: NA; V gene: TRBV12-3/TRBV12-4; CDR3 protein: CASSSWNTGELFF; CDR3 DNA: TGTGCCAGCAGTTCATGGAACACCGGGGAGCTGTTTTTT
clone size: NA; J gene: TRBJ2-7; D gene: TRBD1; V gene: TRBV10-3; CDR3 protein: CAISGRGGSGEQYF; CDR3 DNA: TGTGCCATCAGTGGAAGAGGGGGCAGTGGAGAGCAGTACTTC
clone size: NA; J gene: TRBJ2-2; D gene: TRBD1; V gene: TRBV10-2; CDR3 protein: CASSGPDRGWVELFF; CDR3 DNA: TGCGCCAGCAGTGGGCCGGACAGGGGGTGGGTCGAGCTGTTTTTT
clone size: few; J gene: TRBJ1-3; D gene: TRBD1; V gene: TRBV5-1; CDR3 protein: CASSLGGQGGNTIYF; CDR3 DNA: TGCGCCAGCAGCTTGGGTGGACAGGGAGGCAACACCATATATTTT
clone size: few; J gene: TRBJ2-3; D gene: NA; V gene: TRBV20-1; CDR3 protein: CSARVGITQYF; CDR3 DNA: TGCAGTGCTAGAGTAGGGATTACGCAGTATTTT
clone size: NA; J gene: TRBJ1-3; D gene: TRBD1; V gene: TRBV10-3; CDR3 protein: CATVQGAENTIYF; CDR3 DNA: TGTGCCACCGTACAGGGGGCAGAAAACACCATATATTTT
clone size: NA; J gene: TRBJ1-2; D gene: NA; V gene: TRBV11-2; CDR3 protein: CASSYSSANYGYTF; CDR3 DNA: TGTGCCAGCAGCTACAGCAGCGCCAACTATGGCTACACCTTC
clone size: NA; J gene: TRBJ1-5; D gene: TRBD1; V gene: TRBV24-1; CDR3 protein: CATSGYRGQPQHF; CDR3 DNA: TGTGCCACCAGTGGCTACAGGGGGCAGCCCCAGCATTTT
clone size: NA; J gene: TRBJ1-2; D gene: TRBD1; V gene: TRBV6-5; CDR3 protein: CASSTTGTGEGPYTF; CDR3 DNA: TGTGCCAGCAGCACCACCGGGACAGGGGAAGGACCTTACACCTTC
clone size: few; J gene: TRBJ1-5; D gene: NA; V gene: TRBV20-1; CDR3 protein: CSAIGQGNQPQHF; CDR3 DNA: TGCAGTGCTATTGGGCAGGGCAATCAGCCCCAGCATTTT
clone size: few; J gene: TRBJ2-5; D gene: NA; V gene: TRBV9; CDR3 protein: CASSATVTETQYF; CDR3 DNA: TGTGCCAGCAGCGCGACAGTCACAGAGACCCAGTACTTC
clone size: NA; J gene: TRBJ2-2; D gene: NA; V gene: TRBV7-9; CDR3 protein: CASSIEAGELFF; CDR3 DNA: TGTGCCAGCAGCATCGAGGCCGGGGAGCTGTTTTTT
clone size: NA; J gene: TRBJ1-2; D gene: NA; V gene: TRBV3-1; CDR3 protein: CASSPGPEGYTF; CDR3 DNA: TGTGCCAGCAGCCCTGGACCCGAAGGCTACACCTTC
clone size: NA; J gene: TRBJ2-3; D gene: TRBD2; V gene: TRBV7-2; CDR3 protein: CASSSSSGGPSELTQYF; CDR3 DNA: TGTGCCAGCAGCTCATCTAGCGGGGGGCCGTCAGAGTTGACGCAGTATTTT
clone size: few; J gene: TRBJ2-1; D gene: NA; V gene: TRBV9; CDR3 protein: CASSLIGGYGDEQFF; CDR3 DNA: TGTGCCAGCAGCCTGATTGGGGGATATGGAGATGAGCAGTTCTTC
clone size: NA; J gene: TRBJ2-7; D gene: TRBD2; V gene: TRBV30; CDR3 protein: CAWGLSGGNEQYF; CDR3 DNA: TGTGCCTGGGGCCTCAGCGGGGGAAACGAGCAGTACTTC
clone size: many; J gene: TRBJ2-5; D gene: NA; V gene: TRBV4-1; CDR3 protein: CASSSREGRTQETQYF; CDR3 DNA: TGCGCCAGCAGCTCCCGAGAGGGTAGGACTCAAGAGACCCAGTACTTC
clone size: few; J gene: TRBJ2-7; D gene: NA; V gene: TRBV12-3/TRBV12-4; CDR3 protein: CASSLSGIAEQYF; CDR3 DNA: TGTGCCAGCAGTTTATCAGGGATAGCCGAGCAGTACTTC
clone size: few; J gene: TRBJ1-2; D gene: NA; V gene: TRBV11-2; CDR3 protein: CASSLDQYGYTF; CDR3 DNA: TGTGCCAGCAGTTTAGATCAGTATGGCTACACCTTC
clone size: many; J gene: TRBJ2-5; D gene: TRBD2; V gene: TRBV10-3; CDR3 protein: CAISGGIAGDQETQYF; CDR3 DNA: TGTGCCATCAGTGGGGGTATAGCGGGGGACCAAGAGACCCAGTACTTC
clone size: few; J gene: TRBJ1-3; D gene: NA; V gene: TRBV7-6; CDR3 protein: CASSAQGRSGNTIYF; CDR3 DNA: TGTGCCAGCAGCGCCCAGGGTCGCTCTGGAAACACCATATATTTT
clone size: few; J gene: TRBJ2-2; D gene: TRBD1; V gene: TRBV6-2/TRBV6-3; CDR3 protein: CASRQGTDGELFF; CDR3 DNA: TGTGCCAGCAGACAGGGGACAGACGGGGAGCTGTTTTTT
clone size: NA; J gene: TRBJ1-1; D gene: TRBD1; V gene: TRBV12-3/TRBV12-4; CDR3 protein: CASSSQGADTEAFF; CDR3 DNA: TGTGCCAGCAGTAGCCAGGGGGCTGACACTGAAGCTTTCTTT
clone size: few; J gene: TRBJ1-2; D gene: NA; V gene: TRBV5-1; CDR3 protein: CASSFTGTGDGYTF; CDR3 DNA: TGCGCCAGCAGCTTTACCGGGACGGGTGATGGCTACACCTTC
clone size: NA; J gene: TRBJ2-3; D gene: TRBD2; V gene: TRBV7-8; CDR3 protein: CASSVWTRGDTQYF; CDR3 DNA: TGTGCCAGCAGCGTATGGACTAGGGGTGATACGCAGTATTTT
clone size: NA; J gene: TRBJ1-1; D gene: NA; V gene: TRBV25-1; CDR3 protein: CASRMATEAFF; CDR3 DNA: TGTGCCAGCAGAATGGCAACTGAAGCTTTCTTT
clone size: few; J gene: TRBJ1-4; D gene: NA; V gene: TRBV9; CDR3 protein: CASSVEFRGPELFF; CDR3 DNA: TGTGCCAGCAGCGTAGAATTCCGGGGGCCGGAACTGTTTTTT
clone size: NA; J gene: TRBJ1-2; D gene: NA; V gene: TRBV4-2; CDR3 protein: CASSQVLTAYGYTF; CDR3 DNA: TGTGCCAGCAGCCAAGTTTTGACAGCATATGGCTACACCTTC
clone size: NA; J gene: TRBJ2-2; D gene: NA; V gene: TRBV10-3; CDR3 protein: CAINRGTNTGELFF; CDR3 DNA: TGTGCCATCAATCGGGGGACGAACACCGGGGAGCTGTTTTTT